Described below is a single T cell receptor (beta chain) sequence and its context. Its antigen is unknown. This sample is drawn from a study of identical twins. The CDR3 length is 17 residues. V shed 1 base and J shed 1 base, with 15 bases lying between them. Germline CDR1 reads SGHKS; CDR2 reads YYEKEE (reference sequence). Study conclusions and caveats: Insertions were fewer in abundant cord blood beta clonotypes, whereas memory repertoires showed none of this pattern.

Healthy Caucasians, and only they, were the donors. TCRdb redid the calling of the 5' RACE reads with MiXCR, one entry per CDR3 protein. The sample shows some 760,000 distinct CDR3 sequences, 15% to 20% of them seen only once. These sequences were also reported in another study, on T cells expressing NK-cell markers. From that paper: Seropositivity for HCMV was found in seven of the eight sequenced donors, with one seronegative. An anti-gamma-delta TCR antibody was added in several experiments. It restricted sorting to alpha-beta TCR-expressing T cells.

The V gene is TRBV5-5, the J gene TRBJ2-4; perhaps TRBD1 as D (6 bases). The sequence was obtained from a woman between 18 and 29 years old in good health. Sequencing was carried out using PBMCs. CDR3 residues: CASSLQGSGVAKNIQYF. The CDR3 DNA reads as TGTGCCAGCAGCTTGCAAGGCTCAGGGGTGGCCAAAAACATTCAGTACTTC. The full variable domain, completed using reference TRBV5-5 and TRBJ2-4, is DAGVTQSPTHLIKTRGQQVTLRCSPISGHKSVSWYQQVLGQGPQFIFQYYEKEERGRGNFPDRFSARQFPNYSSELNVNALLLGDSALYLCASSLQGSGVAKNIQYFGAGTRLSVL.